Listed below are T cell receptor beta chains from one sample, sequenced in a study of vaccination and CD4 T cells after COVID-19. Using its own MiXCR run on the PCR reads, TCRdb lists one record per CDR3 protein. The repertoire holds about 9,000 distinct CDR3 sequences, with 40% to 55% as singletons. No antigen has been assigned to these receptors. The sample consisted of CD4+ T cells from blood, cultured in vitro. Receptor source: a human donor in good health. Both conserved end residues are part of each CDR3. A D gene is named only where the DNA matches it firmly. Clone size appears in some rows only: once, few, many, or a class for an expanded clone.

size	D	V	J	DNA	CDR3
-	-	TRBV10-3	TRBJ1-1	TGTGCCATCAGTGATATCTATTCTGAAGCTTTCTTT	CAISDIYSEAFF
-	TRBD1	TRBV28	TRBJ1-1	TGTGCCAGCAGTCAGGTTCAGGGGGCGTTAAAGACTGAAGCTTTCTTT	CASSQVQGALKTEAFF
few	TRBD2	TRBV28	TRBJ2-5	TGTGCCAGCACTAGCGGGGGGAGGGAGACCCAGTACTTC	CASTSGGRETQYF
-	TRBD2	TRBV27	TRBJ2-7	TGTGCCAGCAGCCCACAGGGACTAGCGGGGGTGAACTACGAGCAGTACTTC	CASSPQGLAGVNYEQYF
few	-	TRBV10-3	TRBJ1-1	TGTGCCATCAGTGGGTTCGGGACGGGGAACACTGAAGCTTTCTTT	CAISGFGTGNTEAFF
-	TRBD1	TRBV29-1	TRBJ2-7	TGCAGCGTTTATAACAGGGGGCCAAACTACGAGCAGTACTTC	CSVYNRGPNYEQYF
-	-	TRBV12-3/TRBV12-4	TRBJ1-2	TGTGCCAGCAGTAATACCGATGATGGCCATTATGGCTACACCTTC	CASSNTDDGHYGYTF
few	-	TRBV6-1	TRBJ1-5	TGTGCCAGCAGTGAGGGTTTCGGGGGAGTGGGTAATCAGCCCCAGCATTTT	CASSEGFGGVGNQPQHF
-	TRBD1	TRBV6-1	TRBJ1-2	TGTGCCAGCAGACTTCAAACCAACAGGGGGGGTGGCTATGGCTACACCTTC	CASRLQTNRGGGYGYTF
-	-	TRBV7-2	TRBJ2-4	TGTGCCAGCAGCTTAGATGGGGTGAGGTACATTCAGTACTTC	CASSLDGVRYIQYF
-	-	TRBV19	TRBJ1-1	TGTGCCAGTAGTATTACCGTCAATGAAGCTTTCTTT	CASSITVNEAFF
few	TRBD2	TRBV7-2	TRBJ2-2	TGTGCCAGTTCACCCGGGGGGGTGAACACCGGGGAGCTGTTTTTT	CASSPGGVNTGELFF